One sample yielded the 5 T cell receptor beta chains listed below, sequenced in a study of blood T cell repertoires in COVID-19. Assay used: immunoSEQ multiplex PCR; TCRdb lists only in-frame clones, some missing. The sample lists approximately 150,000 clones; about 86% were seen once. Sequenced input: peripheral blood. The receptors here all came from an older woman with acute or convalescent COVID-19.

Notes on this clone: The sample carries other DNA sequences with the same CDR3. The genes are TRBV7-2 and TRBJ1-5; no reliable D call. Germline CDR1 is SGHTA and CDR2 is FQGNSA. The CDR3 is 13 amino acids. V gave up 1 base and J gave up 5 bases, with 6 bases separating them. The CDR3 sequence: CASSLGRDQPQHF. In nucleotides, the CDR3 is TGTGCCAGCAGCTTAGGTCGTGATCAGCCCCAGCATTTT.

The CDR3 is CASSISQGSYEQYF. For the CDR3, the DNA is TGTGCCAGCAGCATCTCTCAGGGTTCCTACGAGCAGTACTTC. The V call is TRBV7-2, the J call TRBJ2-7; D is possibly TRBD1 (5 bases). The CDR3 has 14 amino acids. Germline CDR1 and CDR2: SGHTA and FQGNSA. V was cut by 5 bases and J by 1 base, with 12 bases left in between.

The V and J genes are TRBV15 and TRBJ2-3; TRBD2 agrees at 11 bases. Germline-derived CDR1 and CDR2 are LNHNV and YYDKDF (reference sequence). There are 16 residues in the CDR3. The V gene end was trimmed by 3 bases and the J gene end by 3 bases; junction bases not matched to a gene: 5. The CDR3 DNA reads as TGTGCCACCAGCAGGCTAGCGGGGGGCGTAACAGATACGCAGTATTTT. Translating it yields CATSRLAGGVTDTQYF.

The V call is TRBV27, the J call TRBJ2-2; 9 bases line up with TRBD1. The CDR3 loop spans 16 amino acids. Germline values: CDR1 MNHEY, CDR2 SMNVEV (reference sequence). V lost 1 base, J lost 4 bases, and 4 bases stayed unmatched. The CDR3 DNA reads as TGTGCCAGCAGTTTATTCGAGACAGGGGGCACCGGGGAGCTGTTTTTT. This sequence encodes CASSLFETGGTGELFF.

This clone was recorded once. The rearrangement links TRBV7-3 to TRBJ2-3; maybe TRBD2 (5 bases). With 3 bases removed from V and 7 bases from J, the gap between germline ends came to 8 bases. Per germline, CDR1 SGHTA and CDR2 FQGTGA. CDR3 length: 12 residues. The CDR3 protein is CASSLDLHTQYF. CDR3 sequence (DNA): TGTGCCAGCAGCTTGGACTTACATACGCAGTATTTT.